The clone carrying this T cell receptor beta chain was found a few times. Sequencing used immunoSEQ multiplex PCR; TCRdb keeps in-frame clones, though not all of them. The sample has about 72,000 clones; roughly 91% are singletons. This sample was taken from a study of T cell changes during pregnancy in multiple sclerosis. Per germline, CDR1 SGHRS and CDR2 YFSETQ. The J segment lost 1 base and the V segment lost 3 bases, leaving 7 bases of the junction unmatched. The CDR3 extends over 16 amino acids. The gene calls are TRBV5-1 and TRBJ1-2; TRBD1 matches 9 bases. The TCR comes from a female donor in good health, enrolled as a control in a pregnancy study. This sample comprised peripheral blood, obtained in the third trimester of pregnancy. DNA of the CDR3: TGCGCCAGCAGCTACACCGGGACAGGGCTTAACTATGGCTACACCTTC. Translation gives CASSYTGTGLNYGYTF.